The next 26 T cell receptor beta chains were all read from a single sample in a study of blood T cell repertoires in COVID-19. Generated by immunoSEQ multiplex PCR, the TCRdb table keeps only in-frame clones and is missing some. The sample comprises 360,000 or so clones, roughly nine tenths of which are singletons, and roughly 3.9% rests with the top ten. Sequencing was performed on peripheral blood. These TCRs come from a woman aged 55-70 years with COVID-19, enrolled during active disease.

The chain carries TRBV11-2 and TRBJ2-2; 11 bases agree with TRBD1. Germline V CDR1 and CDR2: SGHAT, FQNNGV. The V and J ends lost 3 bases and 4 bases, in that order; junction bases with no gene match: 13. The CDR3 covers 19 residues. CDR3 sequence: CASSFPWDRGDEGTGELFF. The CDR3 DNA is TGTGCCAGCAGCTTCCCTTGGGACAGGGGGGACGAAGGCACCGGGGAGCTGTTTTTT.

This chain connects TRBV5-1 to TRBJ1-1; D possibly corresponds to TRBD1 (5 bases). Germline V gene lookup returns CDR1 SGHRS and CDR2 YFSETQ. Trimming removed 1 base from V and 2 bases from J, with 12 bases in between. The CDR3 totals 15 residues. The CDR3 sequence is CASSLMQGSNTEAFF. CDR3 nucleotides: TGCGCCAGCAGCTTGATGCAGGGATCTAACACTGAAGCTTTCTTT.

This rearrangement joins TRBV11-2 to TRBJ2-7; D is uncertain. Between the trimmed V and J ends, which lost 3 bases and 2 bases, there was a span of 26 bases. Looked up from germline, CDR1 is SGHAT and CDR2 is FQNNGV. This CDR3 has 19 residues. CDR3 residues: CASSLGFLRAAGTPYEQYF. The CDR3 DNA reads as TGTGCCAGCAGCTTGGGCTTTTTGAGAGCCGCTGGAACCCCCTACGAGCAGTACTTC.

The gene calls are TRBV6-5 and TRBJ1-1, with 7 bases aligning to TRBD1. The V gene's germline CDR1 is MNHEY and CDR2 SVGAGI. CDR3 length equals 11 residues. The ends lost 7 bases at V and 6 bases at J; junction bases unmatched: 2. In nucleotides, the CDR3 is TGTGCCAGCATCCAGGGGGCTGAAGCTTTCTTT. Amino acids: CASIQGAEAFF.

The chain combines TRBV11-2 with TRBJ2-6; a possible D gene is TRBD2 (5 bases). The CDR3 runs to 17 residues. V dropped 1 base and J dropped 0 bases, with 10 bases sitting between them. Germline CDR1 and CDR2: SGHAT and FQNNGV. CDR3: CASSLAAGVSGANVLTF. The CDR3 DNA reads TGTGCCAGCAGCTTAGCGGCGGGTGTCTCTGGGGCCAACGTCCTGACTTTC.

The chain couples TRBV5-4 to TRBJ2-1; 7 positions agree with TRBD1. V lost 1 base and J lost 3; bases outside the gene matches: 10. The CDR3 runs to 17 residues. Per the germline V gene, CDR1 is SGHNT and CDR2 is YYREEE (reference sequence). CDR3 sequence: CASSLLTGTGRYNEQFF. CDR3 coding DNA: TGTGCCAGCAGCTTGTTGACAGGGACGGGGCGCTACAATGAGCAGTTCTTC.

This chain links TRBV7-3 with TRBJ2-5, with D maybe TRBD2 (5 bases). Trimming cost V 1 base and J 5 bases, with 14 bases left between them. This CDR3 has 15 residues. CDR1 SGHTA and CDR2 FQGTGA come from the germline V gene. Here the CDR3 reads CASSLNGGGGETQYF. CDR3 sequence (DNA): TGTGCCAGCAGCTTAAATGGCGGAGGTGGGGAGACCCAGTACTTC.

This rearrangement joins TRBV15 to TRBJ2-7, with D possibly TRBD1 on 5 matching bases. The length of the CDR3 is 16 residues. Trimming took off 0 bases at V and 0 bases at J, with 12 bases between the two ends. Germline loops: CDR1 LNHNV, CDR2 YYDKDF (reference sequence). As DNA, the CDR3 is TGTGCCACCAGCAGAGAGGGCAGGGCCTCCTCCTACGAGCAGTACTTC. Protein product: CATSREGRASSYEQYF.

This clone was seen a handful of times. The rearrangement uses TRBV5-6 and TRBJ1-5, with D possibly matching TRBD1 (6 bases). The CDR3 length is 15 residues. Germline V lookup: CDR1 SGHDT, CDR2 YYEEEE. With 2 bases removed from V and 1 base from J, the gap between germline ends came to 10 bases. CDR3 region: CASSLRTVSNQPQHF. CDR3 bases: TGTGCCAGCAGCTTACGGACAGTGAGCAATCAGCCCCAGCATTTT.

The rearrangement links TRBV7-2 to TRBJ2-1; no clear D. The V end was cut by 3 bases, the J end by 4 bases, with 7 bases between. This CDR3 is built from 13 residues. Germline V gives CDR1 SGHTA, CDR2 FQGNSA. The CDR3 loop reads CASSFTAYNEQFF. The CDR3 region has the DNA TGTGCCAGCAGCTTTACTGCGTACAATGAGCAGTTCTTC.

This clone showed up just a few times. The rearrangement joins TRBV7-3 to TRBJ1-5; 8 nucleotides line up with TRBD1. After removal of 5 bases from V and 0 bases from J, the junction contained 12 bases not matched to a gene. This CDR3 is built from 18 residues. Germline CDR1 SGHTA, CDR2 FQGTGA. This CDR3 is CASSPNRDRISSNQPQHF. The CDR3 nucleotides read TGTGCCAGCAGCCCAAACCGGGACAGGATCTCTAGCAATCAGCCCCAGCATTTT. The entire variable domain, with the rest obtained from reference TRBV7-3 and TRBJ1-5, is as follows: GAGVSQTPSNKVTEKGKYVELRCDPISGHTALYWYRQSLGQGPEFLIYFQGTGAADDSGLPNDRFFAVRPEGSVSTLKIQRTERGDSAVYLCASSPNRDRISSNQPQHFGDGTRLSIL.

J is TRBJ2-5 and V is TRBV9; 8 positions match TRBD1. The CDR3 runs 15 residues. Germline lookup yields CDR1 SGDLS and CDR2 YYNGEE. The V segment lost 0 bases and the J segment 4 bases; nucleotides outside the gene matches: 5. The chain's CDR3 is CASSVEQGELETQYF. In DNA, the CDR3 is TGTGCCAGCAGCGTAGAACAGGGGGAGTTAGAGACCCAGTACTTC.

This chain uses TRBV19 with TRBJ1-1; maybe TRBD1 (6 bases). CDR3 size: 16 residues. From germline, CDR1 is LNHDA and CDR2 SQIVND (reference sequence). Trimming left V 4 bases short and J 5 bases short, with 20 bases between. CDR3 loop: CASSNVGHPAGTEAFF. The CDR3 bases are TGTGCCAGTAGTAACGTGGGACACCCGGCTGGTACTGAAGCTTTCTTT.

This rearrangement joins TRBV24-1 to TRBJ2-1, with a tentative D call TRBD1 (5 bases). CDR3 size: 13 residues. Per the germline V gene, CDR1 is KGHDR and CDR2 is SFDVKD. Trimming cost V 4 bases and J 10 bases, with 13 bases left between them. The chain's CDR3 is CATSDLNRQEQFF. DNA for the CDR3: TGTGCCACCAGTGACTTAAACAGACAGGAGCAGTTCTTC.

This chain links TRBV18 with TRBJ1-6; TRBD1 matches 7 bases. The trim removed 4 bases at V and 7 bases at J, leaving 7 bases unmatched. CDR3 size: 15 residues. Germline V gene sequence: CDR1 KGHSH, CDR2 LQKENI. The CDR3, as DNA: TGTGCCAGCTCACAAAGCCGGGACAGAAATTCACCCCTCCACTTT. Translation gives CASSQSRDRNSPLHF. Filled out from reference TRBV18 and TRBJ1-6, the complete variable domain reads NAGVMQNPRHLVRRRGQEARLRCSPMKGHSHVYWYRQLPEEGLKFMVYLQKENIIDESGMPKERFSAEFPKEGPSILRIQQVVRGDSAAYFCASSQSRDRNSPLHFGNGTRLTVT.

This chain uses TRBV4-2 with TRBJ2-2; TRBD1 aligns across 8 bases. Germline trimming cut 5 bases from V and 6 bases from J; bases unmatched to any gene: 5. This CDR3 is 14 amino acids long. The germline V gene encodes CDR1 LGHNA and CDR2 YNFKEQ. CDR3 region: CASSMGQEAGELFF. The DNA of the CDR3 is TGTGCCAGCAGCATGGGACAGGAGGCCGGGGAGCTGTTTTTT.

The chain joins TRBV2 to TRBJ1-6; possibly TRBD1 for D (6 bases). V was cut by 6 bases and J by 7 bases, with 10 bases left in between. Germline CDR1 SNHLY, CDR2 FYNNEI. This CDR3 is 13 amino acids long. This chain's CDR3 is CASRSGVNSPLHF. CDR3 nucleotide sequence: TGTGCCAGCAGGTCAGGGGTAAATTCACCCCTCCACTTT.

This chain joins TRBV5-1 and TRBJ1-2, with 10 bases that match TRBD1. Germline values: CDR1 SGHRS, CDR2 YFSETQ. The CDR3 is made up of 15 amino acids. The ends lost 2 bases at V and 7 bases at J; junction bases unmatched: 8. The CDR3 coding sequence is TGCGCCAGCAGCTTAGTGACAGGGGGCGCCTCTGGCTACACCTTC. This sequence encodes CASSLVTGGASGYTF.

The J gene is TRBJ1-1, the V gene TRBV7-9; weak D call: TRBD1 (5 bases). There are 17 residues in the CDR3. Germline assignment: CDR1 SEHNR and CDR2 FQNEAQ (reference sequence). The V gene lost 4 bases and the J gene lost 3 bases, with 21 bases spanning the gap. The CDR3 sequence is CASSYTRAGLGDTEAFF. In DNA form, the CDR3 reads TGTGCCAGCAGCTACACCCGGGCAGGGTTAGGGGACACTGAAGCTTTCTTT.

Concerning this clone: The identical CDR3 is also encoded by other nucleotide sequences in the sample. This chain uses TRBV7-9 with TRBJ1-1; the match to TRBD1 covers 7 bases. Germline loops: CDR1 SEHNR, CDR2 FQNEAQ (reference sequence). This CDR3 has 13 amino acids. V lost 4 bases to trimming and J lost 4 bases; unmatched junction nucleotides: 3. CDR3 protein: CASSSSGGTEAFF. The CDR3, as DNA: TGTGCCAGCAGCTCATCAGGGGGCACTGAAGCTTTCTTT.

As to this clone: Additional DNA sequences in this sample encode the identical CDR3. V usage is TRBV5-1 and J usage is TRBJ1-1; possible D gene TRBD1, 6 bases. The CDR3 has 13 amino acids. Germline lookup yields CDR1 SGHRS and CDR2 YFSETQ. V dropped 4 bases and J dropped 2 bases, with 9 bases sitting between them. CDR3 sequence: CASSQQGNTEAFF. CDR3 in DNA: TGCGCCAGCAGCCAACAGGGAAACACTGAAGCTTTCTTT. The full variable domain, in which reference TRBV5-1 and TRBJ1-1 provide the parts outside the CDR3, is KAGVTQTPRYLIKTRGQQVTLSCSPISGHRSVSWYQQTPGQGLQFLFEYFSETQRNKGNFPGRFSGRQFSNSRSEMNVSTLELGDSALYLCASSQQGNTEAFFGQGTRLTVV.

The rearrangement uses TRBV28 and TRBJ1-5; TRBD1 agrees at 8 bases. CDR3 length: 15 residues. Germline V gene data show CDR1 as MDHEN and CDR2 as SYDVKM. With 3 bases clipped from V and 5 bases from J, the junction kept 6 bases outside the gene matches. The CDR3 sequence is CASSFDRGVHQPQHF. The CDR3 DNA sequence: TGTGCCAGCAGTTTCGACAGGGGTGTCCATCAGCCCCAGCATTTT.

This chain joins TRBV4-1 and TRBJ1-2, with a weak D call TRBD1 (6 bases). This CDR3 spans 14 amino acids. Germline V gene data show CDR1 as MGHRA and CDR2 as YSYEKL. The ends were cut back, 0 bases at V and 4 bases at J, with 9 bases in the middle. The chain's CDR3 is CASSQDSRGYGYTF. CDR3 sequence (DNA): TGCGCCAGCAGCCAAGATAGCAGGGGCTATGGCTACACCTTC.

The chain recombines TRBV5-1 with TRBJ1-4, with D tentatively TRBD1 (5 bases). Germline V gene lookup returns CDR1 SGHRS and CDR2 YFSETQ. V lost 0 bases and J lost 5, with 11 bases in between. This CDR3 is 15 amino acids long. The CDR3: CASSLEAGRNEKLFF. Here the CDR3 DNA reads TGCGCCAGCAGCTTGGAGGCAGGGCGGAATGAAAAACTGTTTTTT.

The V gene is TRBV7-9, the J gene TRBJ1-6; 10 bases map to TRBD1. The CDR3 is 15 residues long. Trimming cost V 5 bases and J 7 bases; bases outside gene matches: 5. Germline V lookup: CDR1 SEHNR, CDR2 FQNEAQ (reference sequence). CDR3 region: CASSPGQGLNSPLHF. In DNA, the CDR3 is TGTGCCAGCAGCCCGGGACAGGGGCTCAATTCACCCCTCCACTTT.

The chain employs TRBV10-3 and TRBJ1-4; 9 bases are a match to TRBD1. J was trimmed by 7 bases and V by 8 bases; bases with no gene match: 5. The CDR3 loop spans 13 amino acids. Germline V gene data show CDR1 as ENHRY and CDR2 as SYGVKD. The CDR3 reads CAIQGTGLEKLFF. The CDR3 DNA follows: TGTGCCATCCAAGGGACAGGGCTTGAAAAACTGTTTTTT.